This T cell receptor (beta chain) was identified during a study of cytomegalovirus exposure and HLA in healthy donors. Study-level information: Counted in an early data release were roughly 87 million unique TCRs from HLA-typed donors.

The study ran its PCR with 60 Vbeta and 13 Jbeta primers. Generated by immunoSEQ multiplex PCR, the TCRdb table keeps only in-frame clones and is missing some. Here the sample spans about 250,000 clones, more than 55% being singletons. Study results and caveats: Of the V segments, some could not be distinguished, including TRBV6-2 and TRBV6-3, and were excluded. It has been reported that TCR beta sequences accurately predicted the HLA-A and HLA-B alleles of most subjects. One variant, a missense change in DCLRE1C, was linked in a later analysis to TCR beta V- and J-gene trimming.

Germline V CDR1 and CDR2: MGHRA, YSYEKL. The CDR3 is made up of 16 amino acids. V trimming: 7 bases; J trimming: 1 base; junction bases outside the gene matches: 9. A note on this clone: Its antigen remains unknown.

The source is a female donor in good health and CMV-seronegative. Sample: PBMCs. V is TRBV4-1 and J is TRBJ2-2; 7 bases are shared with TRBD2. CDR3 in amino acids: CASTLMGGENTGELFF. As DNA, the CDR3 is TGCGCCAGCACCCTGATGGGGGGGGAGAACACCGGGGAGCTGTTTTTT.